Reported below is one T cell receptor (beta chain). Using immunoSEQ multiplex PCR, the repertoire was profiled, and TCRdb retains in-frame clones only, with some absent. The sample includes about 51,000 clones, approximately 92% of them seen just once. The source of the sample is a study of T cell changes during pregnancy in multiple sclerosis. The origin of this receptor is a female donor with multiple sclerosis, enrolled in a pregnancy study. The specimen comprised CD4+ T cells from peripheral blood mononuclear cells, sampled in the third trimester of pregnancy.

The CDR3 spells CASSRTGSTDTQYF. The CDR3 bases are TGTGCCAGCAGTAGAACAGGGAGCACAGATACGCAGTATTTT. The chain is built from TRBV6-5 and TRBJ2-3; a weak D match, TRBD1 (6 bases). In germline, CDR1 is MNHEY, CDR2 SVGAGI. The CDR3 length is 14 residues. The V end was cut by 5 bases, the J end by 0 bases, with 9 bases between.